These 20 T cell receptor beta chains came from one sample sequenced in a study of early T cells in non-severe SARS-CoV-2 infection. TCRdb redid the calling of the 5' RACE reads with MiXCR, one entry per CDR3 protein. The table shows more than 85,000 distinct CDR3 sequences, with roughly 12% occurring only once. The material was whole blood, obtained at baseline. Source of these receptors: an adult who was a healthcare worker with PCR-confirmed SARS-CoV-2 infection or an uninfected control (not recorded which).

This clonotype was detected a few times. The chain uses TRBV7-8 and TRBJ2-5; D uncertain. Trimming cost V 2 bases and J 5 bases, with 18 bases left between them. The CDR3 extends over 16 amino acids. From germline, CDR1 is SGHVS and CDR2 FQNEAQ. The CDR3 loop reads CASSLPNSLLRETQYF. The CDR3, as DNA: TGTGCCAGCAGCTTACCGAATTCACTACTCCGGGAGACCCAGTACTTC. The full variable domain, with the rest looked up from reference TRBV7-8 and TRBJ2-5, is GAGVSQSPRYKVAKRGQDVALRCDPISGHVSLFWYQQALGQGPEFLTYFQNEAQLDKSGLPSDRFFAERPEGSVSTLKIQRTQQEDSAVYLCASSLPNSLLRETQYFGPGTRLLVL.

This clonotype showed up many times. The chain recombines TRBV7-9 with TRBJ1-3; TRBD1 is a possible D gene (6 bases). Germline loops: CDR1 SEHNR, CDR2 FQNEAQ (reference sequence). V was shortened by 4 bases and J by 4 bases, with 11 bases between the two germline ends. The CDR3 sequence is 14 residues long. In DNA, the CDR3 is TGTGCCAGCAGCTCGGGACATTCAGGAAACACCATATATTTT. It is translated as CASSSGHSGNTIYF.

CDR3 region: CSVVGSPRADTQYF. In DNA form, the CDR3 reads TGCAGCGTTGTAGGTAGCCCGAGAGCAGATACGCAGTATTTT. This rearrangement joins TRBV29-1 to TRBJ2-3; D is unresolved. The V gene lost 4 bases and the J gene lost 4 bases, with 15 bases spanning the gap. The CDR3 loop spans 14 amino acids. Germline lookup yields CDR1 SQVTM and CDR2 ANQGSEA.

The chain recombines TRBV6-1 with TRBJ1-6; D uncertain. This CDR3 region has 15 residues. V dropped 1 base and J dropped 6 bases, with 10 bases sitting between them. Germline CDR1 and CDR2: MNHNS and SASEGT. The CDR3 bases are TGTGCCAGCAGTGAAGGTCCCGCCTTTAATTCACCCCTCCACTTT. Its translation is CASSEGPAFNSPLHF.

V usage is TRBV9 and J usage is TRBJ2-2, with D perhaps TRBD2 (5 bases). Germline V gene sequence: CDR1 SGDLS, CDR2 YYNGEE. The CDR3 loop spans 13 amino acids. V shed 5 bases and J shed 4 bases, with 9 bases lying between them. The CDR3, as DNA: TGTGCCAGCAGTTTCGGAGGCACCGGGGAGCTGTTTTTT. This sequence encodes CASSFGGTGELFF.

The table lists this clonotype with a few counts. V usage is TRBV2 and J usage is TRBJ2-7; D remains unclear. Deletions cut 2 bases from V and 3 bases from J, with 8 bases between. The CDR3 is 13 amino acids. Germline lookup yields CDR1 SNHLY and CDR2 FYNNEI. The DNA of the CDR3 is TGTGCCAGCAGTGAACGGCAGAACTACGAGCAGTACTTC. This gives the protein CASSERQNYEQYF.

The V and J genes are TRBV20-1 and TRBJ2-2; perhaps TRBD2 as D (5 bases). V shed 2 bases and J shed 0 bases, with 7 bases lying between them. CDR1 and CDR2 (germline): DFQATT, SNEGSKA (reference sequence). This CDR3 contains 14 residues. CDR3 DNA: TGCAGTGCTAGACGAGGGTCGAACACCGGGGAGCTGTTTTTT. Its protein product is CSARRGSNTGELFF.

This clonotype was seen more than once but under ten times. This chain uses TRBV19 with TRBJ1-5; 10 positions agree with TRBD1. V gave up 8 bases and J gave up 10 bases; unmatched junction bases: 5. This CDR3 spans 12 amino acids. Germline V gene lookup returns CDR1 LNHDA and CDR2 SQIVND (reference sequence). The CDR3 spells CASGDRGGPQHF. In nucleotides, the CDR3 is TGTGCCAGTGGGGACAGGGGAGGACCCCAGCATTTT.

This clonotype appeared a few times. The genes are TRBV28 and TRBJ2-7, with 14 bases fitting TRBD2. Unmatched junction bases numbered 5, after V lost 7 bases and J lost 3 bases. CDR1 is MDHEN, CDR2 SYDVKM, per germline. The CDR3 runs to 15 residues. CDR3 sequence reads: CASKGLAGGYYEQYF. CDR3 DNA: TGTGCCAGCAAAGGACTAGCGGGAGGATACTACGAGCAGTACTTC.

The genes are TRBV7-2 and TRBJ2-1, with D maybe TRBD2 (6 bases). The CDR3 runs to 15 residues. The germline V and J ends were trimmed by 3 bases and 4 bases, with 13 bases remaining between them. Germline V gene data show CDR1 as SGHTA and CDR2 as FQGNSA. CDR3 loop: CASSFRGVEYNEQFF. The CDR3 coding sequence is TGTGCCAGCAGCTTCCGCGGGGTCGAGTACAATGAGCAGTTCTTC. The whole variable domain, remainder taken from reference TRBV7-2 and TRBJ2-1, is GAGVSQSPSNKVTEKGKDVELRCDPISGHTALYWYRQSLGQGLEFLIYFQGNSAPDKSGLPSDRFSAERTGGSVSTLTIQRTQQEDSAVYLCASSFRGVEYNEQFFGPGTRLTVL.

This clonotype has only a few counts. The chain joins TRBV11-2 to TRBJ2-1; TRBD2 matches 9 bases. V gave up 7 bases and J gave up 4 bases; unmatched junction bases: 5. This CDR3 spans 14 amino acids. CDR1 is SGHAT, CDR2 FQNNGV, per germline. This CDR3 reads CASTVTSGYNEQFF. Here the CDR3 DNA reads TGTGCCAGCACCGTGACTAGCGGATACAATGAGCAGTTCTTC.

This clonotype was detected ten times or more. This sequence joins TRBV5-1 and TRBJ1-1; a possible D gene is TRBD1 (6 bases). The length of the CDR3 is 14 residues. The germline V gene encodes CDR1 SGHRS and CDR2 YFSETQ. Trimming took off 4 bases at V and 6 bases at J, with 16 bases between the two ends. This CDR3 is CASSIGQTGSEAFF. CDR3 nucleotides: TGCGCCAGCAGCATAGGACAGACTGGGTCTGAAGCTTTCTTT.

This clonotype was seen only once. The chain recombines TRBV5-5 with TRBJ2-2; 8 bases fit TRBD1. Germline CDR1 reads SGHKS; CDR2 reads YYEKEE (reference sequence). J gave up 5 bases and V 2 bases, and 2 bases lay outside the gene matches. This CDR3 is 14 amino acids long. Here the CDR3 DNA reads TGTGCCAGCAGCTTAACAGGGGGTACCGGGGAGCTGTTTTTT. Translating it yields CASSLTGGTGELFF.

The chain joins TRBV6-5 to TRBJ2-3; D unclear. V shed 0 bases and J shed 0 bases, with 16 bases lying between them. The germline CDR1 and CDR2 sequences are MNHEY and SVGAGI. This CDR3 has 18 residues. Here the CDR3 DNA reads TGTGCCAGCAGTTACTCGAACCCGGCCGTTCTGAGCACAGATACGCAGTATTTT. Encoded protein: CASSYSNPAVLSTDTQYF.

The table lists this clonotype with a few counts. The V gene is TRBV7-9, the J gene TRBJ1-2; D ambiguous. The CDR3 has 14 amino acids. CDR1 is SEHNR and CDR2 is FQNEAQ in the germline V gene (reference sequence). Deletions cut 5 bases from V and 8 bases from J, with 18 bases between. Here the CDR3 DNA reads TGTGCCAGCAGCGGGGTTAGAAGTGGCGAGGGCTACACCTTC. Its protein product is CASSGVRSGEGYTF.

This clonotype was observed a handful of times. J is TRBJ2-5 and V is TRBV10-3; 13 bases fit TRBD2. Looked up from germline, CDR1 is ENHRY and CDR2 is SYGVKD. Losses at the gene ends were 10 bases for V and 2 bases for J; bases not matched to a gene: 1. The length of the CDR3 is 13 residues. This CDR3 reads CATGLAGQETQYF. CDR3 nucleotides: TGTGCCACGGGACTAGCGGGGCAAGAGACCCAGTACTTC.

This clonotype was seen more than once but under ten times. This chain links TRBV7-6 with TRBJ2-7, with 10 bases identical to TRBD1. Germline CDR1 and CDR2: SGHVS and FNYEAQ. This CDR3 region has 15 residues. J lost 4 bases, V lost 5 bases, and 8 bases had no gene match. The CDR3 sequence: CASSPGTGDFYEQYF. Written as DNA, the CDR3 is TGTGCCAGCAGCCCCGGGACAGGGGATTTTTACGAGCAGTACTTC.

This sequence joins TRBV4-2 and TRBJ2-1, with D tentatively TRBD2 (6 bases). CDR1 and CDR2 (germline): LGHNA, YNFKEQ. Trimming shortened V by 1 base and J by 8 bases, and 9 bases separated the two germline ends. This CDR3 region has 13 residues. The CDR3 DNA follows: TGTGCCAGCAGCCAAGGGCGGGGAGATGAGCAGTTCTTC. Its protein is CASSQGRGDEQFF.

J is TRBJ2-3 and V is TRBV3-1; TRBD2 might be the D (6 bases). V was pared by 5 bases and J by 5 bases, with 14 bases between. The CDR3 spans 14 residues. CDR1 LGHDT and CDR2 YNNKEL come from the germline V gene (reference sequence). CDR3 nucleotide sequence: TGTGCCAGCAGCTTTTTCGGGAGTGTAGATACGCAGTATTTT. This codes for CASSFFGSVDTQYF.

The rearrangement joins TRBV3-1 to TRBJ2-3, with 8 nucleotides matching TRBD2. Looked up from germline, CDR1 is LGHDT and CDR2 is YNNKEL (reference sequence). Trimming at V came to 4 bases and at J to 6 bases, leaving 18 bases not matched to a gene. The CDR3 is 18 residues long. The CDR3 sequence: CASSLRRTGRAGYDTQYF. CDR3 coding DNA: TGTGCCAGCAGCCTAAGGAGAACCGGGAGGGCCGGGTATGATACGCAGTATTTT.